The T cell receptor (beta chain) described here comes from a study of PD-1 blockade in classical Hodgkin lymphoma. Time point given: cycle 4 day 1 (C4D1), after six to seven weeks of nivolumab. Every single patient, without exception, relapsed after autologous stem cell transplantation, and brentuximab vedotin exposure varied. V lost 6 bases and J lost 0, with 15 bases in between. The CDR3 consists of 14 residues. In germline, CDR1 is SQVTM, CDR2 ANQGSEA. Assay used: immunoSEQ multiplex PCR; TCRdb lists only in-frame clones, some missing. The table has tens of thousands of clones, 66% seen once. This TCR was sampled from a human donor with classical Hodgkin lymphoma. The sample consisted of peripheral blood mononuclear cells (PBMCs), taken before the fourth cycle of nivolumab. The chain joins TRBV29-1 to TRBJ2-7; no clear D gene. CDR3 sequence: CSVTGRSSSYEQYF. CDR3 coding DNA: TGCAGCGTGACCGGACGGTCGAGCTCCTACGAGCAGTACTTC.